Below are 9 T cell receptor beta chains sequenced from a single sample in a study of tumor and adjacent non-tumor tissue in lung cancer. Three rounds of nested PCR, following a modified ARM-PCR protocol, produced the TCRbeta library. TCRdb itself ran the multiplex PCR reads through MiXCR, one entry per CDR3 protein. The table shows about 110,000 distinct CDR3 sequences, with roughly 75% occurring only once. RNA was extracted from bulk tissue without any cell sorting. Sequenced sample: lung tumor tissue. The source is a woman aged 55-69 years with non-small cell lung cancer.

In the case of this clonotype: A much bigger clone sits one base away, suggesting this may be a read error. This rearrangement joins TRBV20-1 to TRBJ2-7; 10 bases map to TRBD2. The germline CDR1 and CDR2 sequences are DFQATT and SNEGSKA (reference sequence). Trimming took 7 bases from V and 5 from J; bases not matched to a gene: 8. This CDR3 spans 13 amino acids. CDR3 loop: CSVKRGGTHEQYF. CDR3 bases: TGCAGTGTTAAGCGGGGGGGCACGCACGAGCAGTACTTC.

This clonotype has a single count. A read error may account for a junction end that differs from germline. The chain carries TRBV4-3 and TRBJ2-5; D not resolved. This CDR3 has 16 amino acids. The germline CDR1 and CDR2 sequences are LGHNA and YSLEER. The CDR3 spells CASNQEGRRWSETQYF. Written as DNA, the CDR3 is TGCGCCAGCAACCAAGAAGGTCGACGCTGGAGTGAGACCCAGTACTTC.

This rearrangement joins TRBV29-1 to TRBJ2-1, with D hard to call. V shed 4 bases and J shed 2 bases, with 15 bases lying between them. This CDR3 is built from 15 residues. Germline V lookup: CDR1 SQVTM, CDR2 ANQGSEA. DNA for the CDR3: TGCAGCGTTGTTAAGGGCAGACCTCCCTACAATGAGCAGTTCTTC. Its translation: CSVVKGRPPYNEQFF.

This clonotype was picked up one time. This clone may be a read error of a much larger clone one base away. The genes are TRBV5-1 and TRBJ2-7; maybe TRBD1 (5 bases). The CDR3 is 12 amino acids. The V gene's germline CDR1 is SGHRS and CDR2 YFSETQ. The DNA of the CDR3 is TGCGTCAGCAGCAGGGAAGGCTACGAGCAGTACTTC. This encodes CVSSREGYEQYF.

Of note for this clonotype: The conserved closing phenylalanine or tryptophan is absent in this CDR3, likely reflecting a read error. The DNA is omitted, as the CDR3 cannot be located on it reliably, and the CDR3 follows TCRdb's listing. This chain uses TRBV11-3 with TRBJ2-3; the table assigns TRBD2, which was not confirmed against the DNA. Per the germline V gene, CDR1 is SGHNT and CDR2 is YENEEA. The CDR3 is 13 residues long, counting both termini. The chain's CDR3 is CANRRDSGDTQYL.

This clonotype was observed at least ten times. The chain combines TRBV4-3 with TRBJ2-1; 9 nucleotides agree with TRBD2. The CDR3 is 16 residues long. V lost 3 bases, J lost 3 bases, and 6 bases stayed unmatched. Germline values: CDR1 LGHNA, CDR2 YSLEER. The CDR3 region is CASSHLTSGNYNEQFF. As DNA, the CDR3 is TGCGCCAGCAGCCATCTGACTAGCGGCAACTACAATGAGCAGTTCTTC.

This clonotype was observed at least ten times. V and J are TRBV7-8 and TRBJ2-3; a weak D match, TRBD2 (6 bases). The CDR3 is 17 residues long. The V and J ends lost 5 bases and 7 bases respectively, with 25 bases between them. Germline lookup yields CDR1 SGHVS and CDR2 FQNEAQ. The CDR3 is CASSPTRQGLERHTQYF. The CDR3 DNA sequence: TGTGCCAGCAGCCCGACCCGTCAGGGACTGGAACGGCATACGCAGTATTTT.

This clonotype was detected only once. The junction differs from germline at one of its ends, possibly a read error. The chain combines TRBV11-2 with TRBJ2-4; 7 positions match TRBD2. Germline-derived CDR1 and CDR2 are SGHAT and FQNNGV. The CDR3 loop spans 16 amino acids. The DNA for the CDR3 is TGTGCCAACAGTCCCGTCAGAGGGAGGGTCGGAAACATACAGTACTTC. This gives the protein CANSPVRGRVGNIQYF.

This clonotype occurred a few times. The V call is TRBV10-2, the J call TRBJ2-1; the D gene is possibly TRBD2 (6 bases). V lost 6 bases to trimming and J lost 1 base, with 13 bases between them. The CDR3 loop spans 15 amino acids. Germline V gives CDR1 WSHSY, CDR2 SAAADI. The CDR3 DNA is TGCGCCAGCAGCGCGAGGAGGGGATCCTACAATGAGCAGTTCTTC. Its translation is CASSARRGSYNEQFF.